This passage covers 15 T cell receptor beta chains from one sample sequenced in a study of blood T cell repertoires in COVID-19 (dated by TCRdb to the early 2020s). Library preparation used the immunoSEQ multiplex PCR assay. This immuneACCESS table, as held by TCRdb, lists in-frame sequences with V and J called but not all clones. Of the missing ones, under half trace to an unresolved V gene in checked studies; the others have no known cause. The sample records roughly 260,000 clones, roughly nine tenths of which are singletons. The ten largest account for 8.5% to 10% of the sample. Sample: peripheral blood. The receptors were gathered from a man between 35 and 55 years old who had recovered from COVID-19.

The chain couples TRBV4-2 to TRBJ2-2; D perhaps matches TRBD2 (7 bases). The V gene's germline CDR1 is LGHNA and CDR2 YNFKEQ. The CDR3 length is 19 residues. Trimming shortened V by 3 bases and J by 6 bases, and 26 bases separated the two germline ends. This CDR3 is CASSHVHSFGGGEAGELFF. The CDR3 DNA sequence: TGTGCCAGCAGCCACGTTCACTCATTTGGAGGGGGGGAGGCCGGGGAGCTGTTTTTT.

The chain employs TRBV7-3 and TRBJ2-3; TRBD1 aligns across 7 bases. Germline CDR1 is SGHTA and CDR2 is FQGTGA. Unmatched junction bases numbered 1, after V lost 0 bases and J lost 4 bases. The CDR3 is made up of 14 amino acids. In nucleotides, the CDR3 is TGTGCCAGCAGCTTAACGGACAGGCCAGATACGCAGTATTTT. Its translation is CASSLTDRPDTQYF. Drawing the rest from reference TRBV7-3 and TRBJ2-3, the complete variable domain is GAGVSQTPSNKVTEKGKYVELRCDPISGHTALYWYRQSLGQGPEFLIYFQGTGAADDSGLPNDRFFAVRPEGSVSTLKIQRTERGDSAVYLCASSLTDRPDTQYFGPGTRLTVL.

The rearrangement joins TRBV24-1 to TRBJ2-1, with a possible D match to TRBD2 (7 bases). The germline V gene has CDR1 KGHDR and CDR2 SFDVKD. This CDR3 comprises 15 residues. Deletions cut 8 bases from V and 9 bases from J, with 22 bases between. Written as DNA, the CDR3 is TGTGCCACCAACGCTCCGGGACTACAGGGTCCTGAGCAGTTCTTC. Protein: CATNAPGLQGPEQFF.

The genes are TRBV20-1 and TRBJ1-2; the match to TRBD1 covers 9 bases. The ends lost 6 bases at V and 8 bases at J; junction bases unmatched: 7. The CDR3 runs to 12 residues. Germline V gene data show CDR1 as DFQATT and CDR2 as SNEGSKA (reference sequence). The CDR3 bases are TGCAGTGCAAGTGGACAGGGGCACGGCTACACCTTC. This codes for CSASGQGHGYTF.

This sequence joins TRBV10-1 and TRBJ2-7; 7 bases fit TRBD2. CDR1 and CDR2 from the germline V gene are WNHNN and SYGVQD (reference sequence). This CDR3 contains 14 residues. After removal of 5 bases from V and 5 bases from J, the junction contained 9 bases not matched to a gene. The DNA for the CDR3 is TGCGCCAGCAGTATTCTACTAGCGACCCACGAGCAGTACTTC. This gives the protein CASSILLATHEQYF.

This rearrangement joins TRBV3-1 (or the pseudogene TRBV3-2) to TRBJ2-7; 10 bases are a match to TRBD1. The CDR3 covers 15 residues. J was trimmed by 2 bases and V by 4 bases; bases with no gene match: 5. Germline values: CDR1 LGHDT, CDR2 YNNKEL (reference sequence). For the CDR3, the DNA is TGTGCCAGCAGCCGACCCGGGACAGGGGCCTACGAGCAGTACTTC. This sequence encodes CASSRPGTGAYEQYF.

The V call is TRBV9, the J call TRBJ2-7; D possibly corresponds to TRBD2 (5 bases). Trimming removed 3 bases from V and 1 base from J, with 14 bases in between. From germline, CDR1 is SGDLS and CDR2 YYNGEE. This CDR3 comprises 15 residues. In nucleotides, the CDR3 is TGTGCCAGCAGCGGCCGAGGGCTTAATTCCTACGAGCAGTACTTC. This sequence encodes CASSGRGLNSYEQYF.

This clone occurred once. This chain links TRBV14 with TRBJ2-7, with 8 bases aligning to TRBD2. Per the germline V gene, CDR1 is SGHDN and CDR2 is FVKESK. The CDR3 consists of 16 residues. The junction had 7 bases not matched to a gene; V was cut back by 3 bases and J by 0 bases. The CDR3: CASSHSLRGGSYEQYF. CDR3 in DNA: TGTGCCAGCAGCCATTCGCTTCGGGGGGGCTCCTACGAGCAGTACTTC. Using reference TRBV14 and TRBJ2-7 for the parts outside the CDR3, the full variable domain is EAGVTQFPSHSVIEKGQTVTLRCDPISGHDNLYWYRRVMGKEIKFLLHFVKESKQDESGMPNNRFLAERTGGTYSTLKVQPAELEDSGVYFCASSHSLRGGSYEQYFGPGTRLTVT.

The chain carries TRBV6-5 and TRBJ2-1; 8 bases match TRBD1. Germline CDR1 MNHEY, CDR2 SVGAGI. V lost 6 bases to trimming and J lost 9 bases; unmatched junction nucleotides: 7. The CDR3 has 13 residues. The CDR3: CASSHVDRGEQFF. The CDR3 DNA sequence: TGTGCCAGCAGCCACGTCGACAGGGGTGAGCAGTTCTTC.

The V gene is TRBV5-8, the J gene TRBJ2-7; D is perhaps TRBD1 (6 bases). The CDR3 has 16 amino acids. Looked up from germline, CDR1 is SGHTS and CDR2 is YDEGEE. The V gene lost 4 bases and the J gene lost 2 bases, with 19 bases spanning the gap. CDR3 sequence: CASSNPDRFLAYEQYF. The CDR3 region has the DNA TGTGCCAGCAGCAACCCGGACAGATTCCTCGCCTACGAGCAGTACTTC.

The chain is built from TRBV7-2 and TRBJ2-3; D ambiguous. The CDR3 sequence is 13 residues long. Trimming took 8 bases from V and 4 from J, leaving 13 bases between them. Germline V lookup: CDR1 SGHTA, CDR2 FQGNSA. The CDR3 bases are TGTGCCAGCGGGCAGTGGGCCCCAGATACGCAGTATTTT. Its translation is CASGQWAPDTQYF.

The J gene is TRBJ2-1, the V gene TRBV10-3; 7 positions match TRBD1. The CDR3 consists of 13 residues. The V gene's germline CDR1 is ENHRY and CDR2 SYGVKD. Trimming took 4 bases from V and 5 from J; bases not matched to a gene: 2. CDR3 sequence reads: CAISADRNNEQFF. In DNA, the CDR3 is TGTGCCATCAGTGCGGACAGGAACAATGAGCAGTTCTTC.

The chain has TRBV27 and TRBJ1-6; D gene uncertain. CDR3 length: 16 residues. Germline CDR1 and CDR2: MNHEY and SMNVEV (reference sequence). V lost 3 bases and J 0 bases, leaving 9 bases between the germline ends. This CDR3 is CASSFFTDSYNSPLHF. Here the CDR3 DNA reads TGTGCCAGCAGTTTTTTTACAGACTCCTATAATTCACCCCTCCACTTT.

This rearrangement joins TRBV9 to TRBJ1-2; D ambiguous. CDR1 is SGDLS, CDR2 YYNGEE, per germline. V was shortened by 4 bases and J by 7 bases, with 14 bases between the two germline ends. The CDR3 extends over 13 amino acids. CDR3 nucleotides: TGTGCCAGCAGCTCACGGGCGGGGTTTGGCTACACCTTC. Amino acid sequence: CASSSRAGFGYTF.

The chain uses TRBV7-2 and TRBJ2-1; no reliable D call. V gave up 6 bases and J gave up 8 bases, with 11 bases separating them. Looked up from germline, CDR1 is SGHTA and CDR2 is FQGNSA. The CDR3 consists of 12 residues. The CDR3 is CASRPSLYEQFF. CDR3 DNA sequence: TGTGCCAGCAGACCCAGTCTCTATGAGCAGTTCTTC.